This entry lists 13 T cell receptor beta chains sequenced from one sample in a study of brain metastases from non-small cell lung cancer. Repertoires were generated with immunoSEQ multiplex PCR, while TCRdb's copy carries only in-frame clones and drops some. The table shows roughly 1,500 clones, with approximately 85% occurring only once. Material for sequencing was tumor-adjacent normal tissue. These receptors were obtained from a donor older than 35 with non-small cell lung cancer.

The genes are TRBV5-1 and TRBJ2-3, with TRBD2 matching over 11 bases. V shed 6 bases, J shed 2 bases, and the junction held 11 bases outside the gene matches. CDR1 is SGHRS, CDR2 YFSETQ, per germline. This CDR3 is built from 17 residues. The CDR3 nucleotides are TGCGCCAGCAAGGAAGAACTAGCGGGGGCCGCCACAGATACGCAGTATTTT. It translates to CASKEELAGAATDTQYF. The variable domain in full, with the rest retrieved from reference TRBV5-1 and TRBJ2-3, is KAGVTQTPRYLIKTRGQQVTLSCSPISGHRSVSWYQQTPGQGLQFLFEYFSETQRNKGNFPGRFSGRQFSNSRSEMNVSTLELGDSALYLCASKEELAGAATDTQYFGPGTRLTVL.

The genes are TRBV30 and TRBJ1-1; D is undetermined. The ends were cut back, 4 bases at V and 2 bases at J, with 11 bases in the middle. CDR1 and CDR2 (germline): GTSNPN, SVGIG (reference sequence). This CDR3 is built from 13 residues. The CDR3, as DNA: TGTGCCTGGAAAGCAGGTTATAACACTGAAGCTTTCTTT. Translating gives CAWKAGYNTEAFF.

The chain employs TRBV29-1 and TRBJ1-1; unclear D gene. Per germline, CDR1 SQVTM and CDR2 ANQGSEA. This CDR3 spans 15 amino acids. With 0 bases removed from V and 3 bases from J, the gap between germline ends came to 14 bases. CDR3 region: CSVEDWRAWDTEAFF. The CDR3 DNA is TGCAGCGTTGAAGATTGGCGGGCTTGGGACACTGAAGCTTTCTTT.

Regarding this clone: Mismatch with germline at one junction end may stem from a read error. The V gene is TRBV13, the J gene TRBJ2-1, with TRBD2 identical over 7 bases. Germline-derived CDR1 and CDR2 are PRHDT and FYEKMQ (reference sequence). The CDR3 extends over 13 amino acids. The CDR3 bases are TGTGCCAGTAGCTCAACGCGGGGGAATGAGCAGTTCTTC. Protein: CASSSTRGNEQFF.

The sample holds one count of this clone. Other nucleotide sequences in the sample specify the same CDR3. This chain connects TRBV5-8 to TRBJ1-1, with unresolved D. The V gene lost 3 bases and the J gene lost 4 bases, with 13 bases spanning the gap. Looked up from germline, CDR1 is SGHTS and CDR2 is YDEGEE. The CDR3 is made up of 14 amino acids. The CDR3 DNA reads TGTGCCAGCAGCTGGAGGGAGGCGGGCACTGAAGCTTTCTTT. Amino acids: CASSWREAGTEAFF.

This clone was seen only once. The rearrangement links TRBV7-2 to TRBJ2-3, with D perhaps matching TRBD2 (7 bases). The germline V gene encodes CDR1 SGHTA and CDR2 FQGNSA. Deletions cut 5 bases from V and 1 base from J, with 13 bases between. This CDR3 has 15 residues. The CDR3 DNA reads TGTGCCAGCAGCAGACGGGGGGCTGGCACAGATACGCAGTATTTT. The encoded protein is CASSRRGAGTDTQYF.

This clone was observed a handful of times. Additional DNA sequences in this sample encode the identical CDR3. The chain couples TRBV11-3 to TRBJ2-1, with TRBD2 identical over 9 bases. Trimming took 4 bases from V and 7 from J; bases not matched to a gene: 14. CDR1 and CDR2 (germline): SGHNT, YENEEA. The CDR3 extends over 17 amino acids. The chain's CDR3 is CASSSGGGLAGDNEQFF. CDR3 sequence (DNA): TGTGCCAGCAGCTCAGGGGGGGGATTAGCGGGGGATAATGAGCAGTTCTTC.

The rearrangement uses TRBV27 and TRBJ1-2; no clear D. Trimming pared 4 bases from V and 11 bases from J, leaving 17 bases between. CDR1 is MNHEY, CDR2 SMNVEV, per germline (reference sequence). The CDR3 contains 13 residues. CDR3 loop: CASSSTLARSYTF. CDR3 coding DNA: TGTGCCAGCAGTTCGACCTTGGCTAGATCTTACACCTTC.

This clone was detected only once. The J gene is TRBJ2-2, the V gene TRBV11-3; tentatively, D is TRBD1 (6 bases). The CDR3 loop spans 12 amino acids. V lost 5 bases and J lost 9, with 10 bases in between. The V gene's germline CDR1 is SGHNT and CDR2 YENEEA. The CDR3 coding sequence is TGTGCCAGCAGCCAACAGGGTAGGGAGCTGTTTTTT. Its protein is CASSQQGRELFF.

The chain joins TRBV6-5 to TRBJ2-3, with a weak D call TRBD2 (6 bases). The CDR3 consists of 15 residues. Between the trimmed V and J ends, which lost 5 bases and 6 bases, there was a span of 18 bases. Germline CDR1 is MNHEY and CDR2 is SVGAGI. The DNA for the CDR3 is TGTGCCAGCAGTACCCAGGGAGGCCCAGCGGATACGCAGTATTTT. This translates into CASSTQGGPADTQYF.

The table lists this clone with a count of one. Sequence at one end of the junction differs from germline and may be a read error. J is TRBJ1-1 and V is TRBV6-5, with 8 bases matching TRBD1. The CDR3 covers 15 residues. CDR1 MNHEY and CDR2 SVGAGI come from the germline V gene. The CDR3 reads CVSSYARGPGTEAFF. The CDR3 bases are TGTGTCAGCAGTTACGCCAGGGGGCCGGGGACTGAAGCTTTCTTT.

This chain uses TRBV5-1 with TRBJ1-5; D is ambiguous. This CDR3 spans 14 amino acids. The germline V and J ends were trimmed by 0 bases and 3 bases, with 7 bases remaining between them. Germline CDR1 and CDR2: SGHRS and YFSETQ. The CDR3 loop is CASSLAGANQPQHF. CDR3 bases: TGCGCCAGCAGCTTGGCTGGAGCCAATCAGCCCCAGCATTTT. Variable domain in full (rest from reference TRBV5-1 and TRBJ1-5): KAGVTQTPRYLIKTRGQQVTLSCSPISGHRSVSWYQQTPGQGLQFLFEYFSETQRNKGNFPGRFSGRQFSNSRSEMNVSTLELGDSALYLCASSLAGANQPQHFGDGTRLSIL.

Details on this clone: A much larger clone differs by one base, so this may be a read error. Other DNA sequences in this specimen translate into the identical CDR3. The genes are TRBV28 and TRBJ2-1, with D tentatively TRBD2 (6 bases). CDR3 length: 15 amino acids. Germline loops: CDR1 MDHEN, CDR2 SYDVKM. This chain's CDR3 is CASSLPEGTYNEQFF. The CDR3 DNA sequence: TGTGCTAGCAGCCTTCCGGAGGGCACCTACAATGAGCAGTTCTTC.